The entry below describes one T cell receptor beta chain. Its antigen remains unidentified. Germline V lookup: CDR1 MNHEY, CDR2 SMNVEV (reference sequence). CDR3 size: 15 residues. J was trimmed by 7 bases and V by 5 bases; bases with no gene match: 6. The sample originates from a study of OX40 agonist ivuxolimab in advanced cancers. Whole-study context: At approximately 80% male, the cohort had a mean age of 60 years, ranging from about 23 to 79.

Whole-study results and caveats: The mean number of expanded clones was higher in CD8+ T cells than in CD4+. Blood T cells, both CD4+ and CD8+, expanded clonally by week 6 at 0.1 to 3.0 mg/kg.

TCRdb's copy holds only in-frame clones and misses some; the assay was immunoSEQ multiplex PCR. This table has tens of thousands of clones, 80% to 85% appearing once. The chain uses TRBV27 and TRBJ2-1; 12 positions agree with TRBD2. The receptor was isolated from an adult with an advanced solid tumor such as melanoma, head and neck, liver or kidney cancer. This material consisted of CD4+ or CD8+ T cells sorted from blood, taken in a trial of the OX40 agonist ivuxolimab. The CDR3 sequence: CASSQLAGGTNEQFF. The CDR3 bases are TGTGCCAGCAGTCAGCTAGCGGGAGGGACAAATGAGCAGTTCTTC.